This T cell receptor (beta chain) came from a study of cytomegalovirus exposure and HLA in healthy donors. Study overall: Roughly four fifths of 350 to 400 genotyped donors fell in the Caucasian-associated ancestry cluster. The study's findings and limits: Some V segments (TRBV6-2 and TRBV6-3 among them) were excluded as indistinguishable.

A word on this clone: Its specificity is not known.

Vbeta (60) and Jbeta (13) primers were used in the PCR. Profiling relied on immunoSEQ multiplex PCR, and the TCRdb table lists in-frame clones only, not all of them. The table shows around 150,000 clones, with about 80% occurring only once. V dropped 4 bases and J dropped 4 bases, with 20 bases sitting between them. This CDR3 comprises 16 residues. Germline V gene sequence: CDR1 SGHKS, CDR2 YYEKEE (reference sequence). Sample: PBMCs. V and J are TRBV5-5 and TRBJ1-2; D might be TRBD1 (6 bases). This receptor was taken from a man aged 18 to 29 in good health and CMV-seropositive. The CDR3 spells CASSLEGVVPGYGYTF. The CDR3 DNA sequence: TGTGCCAGCAGCCTGGAGGGGGTAGTGCCGGGCTATGGCTACACCTTC.